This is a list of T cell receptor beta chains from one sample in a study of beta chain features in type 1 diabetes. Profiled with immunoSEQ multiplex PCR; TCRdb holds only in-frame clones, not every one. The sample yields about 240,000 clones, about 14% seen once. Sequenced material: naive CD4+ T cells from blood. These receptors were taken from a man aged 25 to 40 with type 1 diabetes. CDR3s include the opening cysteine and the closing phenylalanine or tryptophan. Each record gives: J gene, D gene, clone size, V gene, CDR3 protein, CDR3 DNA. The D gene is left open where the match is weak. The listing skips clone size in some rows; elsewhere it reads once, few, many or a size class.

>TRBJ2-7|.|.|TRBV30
CASSRGTMYEQYF
TGTGCCTCGTCCAGGGGTACGATGTATGAGCAGTACTTC
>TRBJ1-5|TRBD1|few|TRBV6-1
CASSEGTGLNQPQHF
TGTGCCAGCAGTGAAGGGACAGGTCTGAATCAGCCCCAGCATTTT
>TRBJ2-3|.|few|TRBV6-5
CASKAGTNTDTQYF
TGTGCCAGCAAGGCGGGGACGAACACAGATACGCAGTATTTT
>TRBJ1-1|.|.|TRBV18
CASSRGRGQTNTEAFF
TGTGCCAGCTCCCGGGGTAGAGGACAGACAAACACTGAAGCTTTCTTT
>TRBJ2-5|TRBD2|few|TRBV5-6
CASSLGLAGWETQYF
TGTGCCAGCAGCTTGGGGCTAGCGGGTTGGGAGACCCAGTACTTC
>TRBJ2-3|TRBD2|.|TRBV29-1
CSVAVLAGADTQYF
TGCAGCGTTGCTGTACTAGCGGGGGCAGATACGCAGTATTTT
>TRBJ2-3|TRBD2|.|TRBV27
CASSLRSGGSAQYF
TGTGCCAGCAGTTTACGTAGCGGGGGTTCTGCGCAGTATTTT
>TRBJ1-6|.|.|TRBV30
CAWSGPAILHF
TGTGCCTGGAGTGGGCCCGCCATCCTCCACTTT
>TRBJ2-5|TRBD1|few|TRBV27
CASSPSSGQRRETQYF
TGTGCCAGCAGCCCCTCTTCGGGACAGAGGAGGGAGACCCAGTACTTC
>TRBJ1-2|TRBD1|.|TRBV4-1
CASSQVQGQGPYGYTF
TGCGCCAGCAGCCAAGTCCAAGGACAGGGGCCGTATGGCTACACCTTC
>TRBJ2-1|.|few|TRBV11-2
CASSLAGANEQFF
TGTGCCAGCAGCTTAGCGGGAGCCAATGAGCAGTTCTTC
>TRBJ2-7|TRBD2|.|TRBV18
CASSGLAGEQYF
TGTGCCAGCTCAGGGCTAGCGGGCGAGCAGTACTTC
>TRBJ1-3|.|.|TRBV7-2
CASSPDWSSGNTIYF
TGTGCCAGCAGCCCGGACTGGAGCTCTGGAAACACCATATATTTT
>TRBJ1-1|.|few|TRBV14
CASSLQPGSIF
TGTGCCAGCAGCTTACAACCCGGGAGTATTTTT
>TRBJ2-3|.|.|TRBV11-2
CASKVGRATDTQYF
TGTGCCAGCAAGGTGGGCCGAGCCACAGATACGCAGTATTTT
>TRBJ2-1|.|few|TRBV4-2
CASSQVGGADYNEQFF
TGTGCCAGCAGCCAAGTCGGAGGGGCGGACTACAATGAGCAGTTCTTC
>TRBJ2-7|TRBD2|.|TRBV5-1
CASRPGTTPYEQYF
TGCGCCAGCAGGCCCGGGACTACACCCTACGAGCAGTACTTC
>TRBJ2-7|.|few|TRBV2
CATTDNHGHEQYF
TGTGCCACAACGGACAATCACGGCCACGAGCAGTACTTC
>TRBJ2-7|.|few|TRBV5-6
CASSLVDSYEQYF
TGTGCCAGCAGCTTGGTGGACAGCTACGAGCAGTACTTC
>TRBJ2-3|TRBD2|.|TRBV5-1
CASSSGGGSTDTQYF
TGCGCCAGCAGCTCTGGGGGGGGGAGCACAGATACGCAGTATTTT
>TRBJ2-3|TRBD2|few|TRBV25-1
CASSELGGGPTDTQYF
TGTGCCAGCAGTGAATTGGGGGGAGGGCCGACAGATACGCAGTATTTT
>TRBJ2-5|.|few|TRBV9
CASSVASAQETQYF
TGTGCCAGCAGCGTAGCTAGCGCCCAAGAGACCCAGTACTTC
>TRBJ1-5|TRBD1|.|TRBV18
CASSLTTGARNQPQHF
TGTGCCAGCTCACTGACCACAGGGGCCCGCAATCAGCCCCAGCATTTT
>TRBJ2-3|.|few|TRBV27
CASSHPGNAVNF
TGTGCCAGCAGTCATCCGGGAAACGCAGTCAATTTT
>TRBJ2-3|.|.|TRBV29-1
CSGAEGTDTQYF
TGCAGCGGAGCGGAGGGCACAGATACGCAGTATTTT
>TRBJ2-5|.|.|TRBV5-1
CASSLGAAQETQYF
TGCGCCAGCAGCTTGGGAGCGGCTCAAGAGACCCAGTACTTC
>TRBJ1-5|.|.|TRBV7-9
CASSSSVNQPQHF
TGTGCCAGCAGCTCCTCAGTAAATCAGCCCCAGCATTTT
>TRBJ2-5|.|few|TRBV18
CASSPTGEETQYF
TGTGCCAGCTCACCGACAGGCGAGGAGACCCAGTACTTC
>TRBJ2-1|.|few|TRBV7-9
CASSLRLNNEQFF
TGTGCCAGCAGCTTGAGGTTGAACAATGAGCAGTTCTTC
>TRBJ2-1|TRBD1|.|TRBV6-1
CASSEEGQFPYNEQFF
TGTGCCAGCAGTGAAGAGGGACAGTTCCCCTACAATGAGCAGTTCTTC
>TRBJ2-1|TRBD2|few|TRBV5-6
CASTSRSGGSSYNEQFF
TGTGCCAGCACCTCCCGGTCGGGGGGGAGCTCCTACAATGAGCAGTTCTTC
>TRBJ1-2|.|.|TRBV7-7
CASSPIAGGAGGYTF
TGTGCTAGCAGCCCAATAGCGGGGGGCGCAGGGGGCTACACCTTC
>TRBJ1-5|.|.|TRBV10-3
CAISEGAANQPQHF
TGTGCCATCAGTGAGGGGGCAGCCAATCAGCCCCAGCATTTT
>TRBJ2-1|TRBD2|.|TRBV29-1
CSVGTSGGTSNEQFF
TGCAGCGTTGGAACTAGCGGGGGGACATCCAATGAGCAGTTCTTC
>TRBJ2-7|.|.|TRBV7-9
CASSFSYEQYF
TGTGCCAGCAGCTTCAGCTACGAGCAGTACTTC
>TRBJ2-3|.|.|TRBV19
CASTIGQTIADTQYF
TGTGCCAGTACGATTGGACAGACCATAGCAGATACGCAGTATTTT
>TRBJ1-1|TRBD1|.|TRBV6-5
CASSYSTGTGGTEAFF
TGTGCCAGCAGTTACTCCACCGGGACAGGGGGGACTGAAGCTTTCTTT
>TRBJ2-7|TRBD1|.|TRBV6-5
CASLGQGAGEQYF
TGTGCCAGCTTAGGTCAGGGGGCGGGTGAGCAGTACTTC
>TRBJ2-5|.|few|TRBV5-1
CASSSGTSQETQYF
TGCGCCAGCAGCTCCGGGACATCACAAGAGACCCAGTACTTC
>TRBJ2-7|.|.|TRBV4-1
CASSFRDTSYEQYF
TGCGCCAGCAGCTTCCGGGACACCTCCTACGAGCAGTACTTC
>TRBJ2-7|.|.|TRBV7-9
CASSGSGHGDEQYF
TGTGCCAGCAGCGGAAGCGGCCACGGGGACGAGCAGTACTTC
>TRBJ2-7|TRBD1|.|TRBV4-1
CASRRGTGESYEQYF
TGCGCCAGCAGAAGGGGGACAGGGGAATCCTACGAGCAGTACTTC
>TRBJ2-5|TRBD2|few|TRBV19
CASMASGGITETQYF
TGTGCCAGTATGGCTAGCGGGGGGATTACGGAGACCCAGTACTTC
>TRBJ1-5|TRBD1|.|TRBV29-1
CSVLVGTGVNQPQHF
TGCAGCGTCCTGGTCGGGACAGGGGTAAATCAGCCCCAGCATTTT
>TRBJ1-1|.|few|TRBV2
CASSFGEMNTEAFF
TGTGCCAGCAGTTTCGGGGAAATGAACACTGAAGCTTTCTTT
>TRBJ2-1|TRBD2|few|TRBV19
CASSIVSQEWASGGAWNEQFF
TGTGCCAGTAGTATAGTAAGTCAAGAGTGGGCTAGCGGGGGGGCCTGGAATGAGCAGTTCTTC
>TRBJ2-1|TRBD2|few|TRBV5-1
CASRTSGGYNEQFF
TGCGCCAGCCGGACTAGCGGGGGGTACAATGAGCAGTTCTTC
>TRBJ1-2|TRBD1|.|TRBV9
CASSAGTGGTYGYTF
TGTGCCAGCAGCGCTGGGACAGGGGGAACCTATGGCTACACCTTC
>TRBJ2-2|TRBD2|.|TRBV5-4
CASSLGGGLALNTGELFF
TGTGCCAGCAGCTTGGGAGGGGGACTAGCGTTGAACACCGGGGAGCTGTTTTTT
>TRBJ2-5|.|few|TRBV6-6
CASSLQAETQYF
TGTGCCAGCAGTTTGCAGGCGGAGACCCAGTACTTC
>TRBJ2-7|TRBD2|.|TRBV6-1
CASSALAGVREQYF
TGTGCCAGCAGTGCACTAGCGGGAGTTCGAGAGCAGTACTTC